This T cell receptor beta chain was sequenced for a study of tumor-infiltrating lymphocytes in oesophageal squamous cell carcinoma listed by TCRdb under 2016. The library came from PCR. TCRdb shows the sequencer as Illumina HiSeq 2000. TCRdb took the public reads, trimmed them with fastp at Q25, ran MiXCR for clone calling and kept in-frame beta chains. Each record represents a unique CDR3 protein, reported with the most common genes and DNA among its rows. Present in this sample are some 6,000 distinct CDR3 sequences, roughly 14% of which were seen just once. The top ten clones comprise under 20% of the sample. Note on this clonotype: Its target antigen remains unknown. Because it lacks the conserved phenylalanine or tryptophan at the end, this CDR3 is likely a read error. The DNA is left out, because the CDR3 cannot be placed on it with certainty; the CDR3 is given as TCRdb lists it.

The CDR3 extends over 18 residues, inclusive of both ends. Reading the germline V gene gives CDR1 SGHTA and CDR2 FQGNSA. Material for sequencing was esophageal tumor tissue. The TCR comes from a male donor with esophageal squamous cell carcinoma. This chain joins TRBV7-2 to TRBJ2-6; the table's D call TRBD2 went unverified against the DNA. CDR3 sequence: CASSLDGASVYNEQFFGA.